The 21 T cell receptor beta chains reported below all come from one sample, sequenced in a study of blood T cells in healthy people across ages. A second PCR, run for roughly 7 to 12 cycles, used a sample-barcoded 5' primer plus a J-beta primer mix. TCRdb called the 5' RACE reads again in MiXCR, with one record for every CDR3 protein. The sample records approximately 900,000 distinct CDR3 sequences, about 28% being singletons. This same sample was also part of a study on T cells of mothers and their children.

Sequenced input: blood. Receptors were obtained from a woman between 40 and 50 years old in good health.

This clonotype was seen at least ten times. The chain recombines TRBV29-1 with TRBJ2-7; TRBD2 agrees at 10 bases. Germline lookup yields CDR1 SQVTM and CDR2 ANQGSEA. The CDR3 runs 13 residues. The trim removed 6 bases at V and 6 bases at J, leaving 8 bases unmatched. The CDR3 protein is CSVGTRTSGEQYF. The CDR3 DNA sequence: TGCAGCGTCGGTACCCGGACTAGCGGCGAGCAGTACTTC.

This clonotype showed up just a few times. The chain is built from TRBV7-2 and TRBJ2-3, with TRBD1 identical over 10 bases. This CDR3 spans 15 amino acids. V dropped 4 bases and J dropped 6; count of bases not matched to a gene: 7. CDR1 is SGHTA, CDR2 FQGNSA, per germline. This chain's CDR3 is CASSSRQGAGDTQYF. CDR3 nucleotides: TGTGCCAGCAGCTCCCGACAGGGGGCGGGGGATACGCAGTATTTT.

This chain connects TRBV5-1 to TRBJ1-6; no reliable D call. This CDR3 is built from 14 residues. Germline V CDR1 and CDR2: SGHRS, YFSETQ. The V and J ends lost 0 bases and 7 bases respectively, with 8 bases between them. The CDR3 bases are TGCGCCAGCAGCTTGGGGGAAGGGAATTCACCCCTCCACTTT. Translated, it gives CASSLGEGNSPLHF.

This clonotype showed up just a few times. The chain joins TRBV4-3 to TRBJ2-7; the D gene could be TRBD1 or TRBD2 (5 bases each). The V and J ends lost 0 bases and 2 bases respectively, with 11 bases between them. This CDR3 has 15 residues. CDR1 and CDR2 from the germline V gene are LGHNA and YSLEER. Written as DNA, the CDR3 is TGCGCCAGCAGCCAAGATTGGCAGGGACCCTACGAGCAGTACTTC. As protein: CASSQDWQGPYEQYF.

This clonotype showed up just a few times. The rearrangement uses TRBV29-1 and TRBJ2-5; tentative D call: TRBD1 (5 bases). This CDR3 contains 12 residues. V lost 7 bases, J lost 2 bases, and 11 bases lay in between. CDR1 SQVTM and CDR2 ANQGSEA come from the germline V gene. The CDR3 loop reads CSGEQAQETQYF. The CDR3 DNA sequence: TGCAGCGGAGAACAGGCGCAAGAGACCCAGTACTTC. Using reference TRBV29-1 and TRBJ2-5 for the parts outside the CDR3, the full variable domain is SAVISQKPSRDICQRGTSLTIQCQVDSQVTMMFWYRQQPGQSLTLIATANQGSEATYESGFVIDKFPISRPNLTFSTLTVSNMSPEDSSIYLCSGEQAQETQYFGPGTRLLVL.

This clonotype appeared a few times. The chain joins TRBV3-1 to TRBJ1-2; TRBD1 matches 7 bases. Germline V gene sequence: CDR1 LGHDT, CDR2 YNNKEL (reference sequence). The CDR3 length is 14 residues. Trimming cost V 1 base and J 6 bases; bases outside gene matches: 5. The CDR3 loop is CASSQAGQYHGYTF. CDR3 DNA: TGTGCCAGCAGCCAAGCGGGACAGTACCATGGCTACACCTTC.

This clonotype has a handful of counts. This chain links TRBV7-2 with TRBJ1-1; 8 bases are shared with TRBD1. Unmatched junction bases numbered 7, after V lost 0 bases and J lost 7 bases. Germline lookup yields CDR1 SGHTA and CDR2 FQGNSA. The CDR3 is 15 amino acids. CDR3: CASSLAPDRGGEAFF. DNA for the CDR3: TGTGCCAGCAGCTTAGCGCCCGACAGGGGCGGTGAAGCTTTCTTT.

The V gene is TRBV5-1, the J gene TRBJ2-7; the match to TRBD1 covers 7 bases. The CDR3 has 13 amino acids. Germline trimming cut 3 bases from V and 7 bases from J; bases unmatched to any gene: 7. Germline values: CDR1 SGHRS, CDR2 YFSETQ. This CDR3 is CASSWGPGQEQYF. The CDR3 DNA reads as TGCGCCAGCAGCTGGGGACCGGGACAGGAGCAGTACTTC.

In this sample, this clonotype turned up a few times. The rearrangement links TRBV6-2 or TRBV6-3 to TRBJ1-2; the match to TRBD1 covers 11 bases. J lost 8 bases, V lost 7 bases, and 9 bases had no gene match. Germline assignment: CDR1 MNHEY and CDR2 SVGEGT. CDR3 length equals 14 residues. CDR3 coding DNA: TGTGCCAGCACCCTAGGACAGGGGGCGCCGGGCTACACCTTC. This translates into CASTLGQGAPGYTF.

The sample holds a few counts of this clonotype. The chain links TRBV12-3 or TRBV12-4 to TRBJ1-5; D gene ambiguous. Trimming took off 2 bases at V and 0 bases at J, with 11 bases between the two ends. This CDR3 has 16 residues. In DNA, the CDR3 is TGTGCCAGCAGTTTAAGCAGGCTAAATAGCAATCAGCCCCAGCATTTT. Translated: CASSLSRLNSNQPQHF.

The chain carries TRBV5-1 and TRBJ2-7; D may be TRBD1 (6 bases). With 0 bases removed from V and 3 bases from J, the gap between germline ends came to 19 bases. The CDR3 sequence is 17 residues long. Germline lookup yields CDR1 SGHRS and CDR2 YFSETQ. The CDR3 DNA is TGCGCCAGCAGCTTGGGGCAAATTCGGGACAACTTCTACGAGCAGTACTTC. This sequence encodes CASSLGQIRDNFYEQYF.

The chain combines TRBV5-1 with TRBJ2-1; D possibly corresponds to TRBD2 (6 bases). Germline loops: CDR1 SGHRS, CDR2 YFSETQ. V dropped 6 bases and J dropped 2 bases, with 15 bases sitting between them. The CDR3 has 15 residues. CDR3 sequence reads: CASTLGGEAYNEQFF. CDR3 DNA sequence: TGCGCCAGCACCCTAGGAGGGGAAGCCTACAATGAGCAGTTCTTC.

This clonotype has only a few counts. The chain combines TRBV28 with TRBJ2-6, with D perhaps TRBD1 (6 bases). CDR3 length: 15 residues. V dropped 4 bases and J dropped 2 bases, with 9 bases sitting between them. Germline CDR1 reads MDHEN; CDR2 reads SYDVKM. For the CDR3, the DNA is TGTGCCAGCAGTTCCCCAGGGGCTGGGGCCAACGTCCTGACTTTC. Residues: CASSSPGAGANVLTF.

This clonotype was counted only a few times. The CDR3 loop is CASSPRGGNNYGYTF. CDR3 nucleotides: TGTGCCAGCAGCCCGCGGGGGGGTAACAACTATGGCTACACCTTC. The chain carries TRBV9 and TRBJ1-2; tentative D call: TRBD1 (5 bases). V was pared by 4 bases and J by 2 bases, with 15 bases between. CDR3 length: 15 residues. Germline V gene data show CDR1 as SGDLS and CDR2 as YYNGEE.

As for this clonotype: A junction boundary mismatches the germline segment, possibly from a read error. This chain joins TRBV5-1 and TRBJ1-5; weak D call: TRBD1 (5 bases). The CDR3 runs 13 residues. The germline V gene has CDR1 SGHRS and CDR2 YFSETQ. CDR3: CANSLGEGQPQHF. The CDR3 nucleotides are TGTGCCAACAGCTTAGGCGAGGGGCAGCCCCAGCATTTT. Variable domain in full (rest from reference TRBV5-1 and TRBJ1-5): KAGVTQTPRYLIKTRGQQVTLSCSPISGHRSVSWYQQTPGQGLQFLFEYFSETQRNKGNFPGRFSGRQFSNSRSEMNVSTLELGDSALYLCANSLGEGQPQHFGDGTRLSIL.

This clonotype was seen at least ten times. This sequence joins TRBV7-2 and TRBJ2-7, with 8 bases that match TRBD1. CDR1 and CDR2 from the germline V gene are SGHTA and FQGNSA. This CDR3 is built from 15 residues. J was trimmed by 7 bases and V by 5 bases; bases with no gene match: 13. The CDR3 DNA reads as TGTGCCAGCAGCCTCCGACAGGGGTACCTCATAGAGCAGTACTTC. Its protein is CASSLRQGYLIEQYF.

This clonotype appeared a few times. The CDR3 bases are TGTGCCAGCAGCTTAGGGGGCAGGACTAATGAAAAACTGTTTTTT. The encoded protein is CASSLGGRTNEKLFF. V usage is TRBV7-6 and J usage is TRBJ1-4; TRBD1 might be the D (5 bases). CDR3 size: 15 residues. The germline V and J ends were trimmed by 1 base and 2 bases, with 8 bases remaining between them. CDR1 is SGHVS, CDR2 FNYEAQ, per germline.

V is TRBV20-1 and J is TRBJ2-5; 10 nucleotides match TRBD2. CDR3 length: 14 amino acids. The germline CDR1 and CDR2 sequences are DFQATT and SNEGSKA (reference sequence). With 5 bases clipped from V and 7 bases from J, the junction kept 10 bases outside the gene matches. The CDR3 sequence: CSAPERGGARTQYF. The CDR3 region has the DNA TGCAGTGCTCCAGAGCGGGGGGGGGCCCGGACCCAGTACTTC.

The chain uses TRBV25-1 and TRBJ1-6; TRBD1 aligns across 10 bases. Germline CDR1 and CDR2: MGHDK and SYGVNS. The CDR3 is 16 residues long. Trimming cost V 4 bases and J 5 bases; bases outside gene matches: 5. The DNA of the CDR3 is TGTGCCAGCAGTGCATGGACAGGGGGTGATAATTCACCCCTCCACTTT. Translating gives CASSAWTGGDNSPLHF. The full variable domain, with the rest looked up from reference TRBV25-1 and TRBJ1-6, is EADIYQTPRYLVIGTGKKITLECSQTMGHDKMYWYQQDPGMELHLIHYSYGVNSTEKGDLSSESTVSRIRTEHFPLTLESARPSHTSQYLCASSAWTGGDNSPLHFGNGTRLTVT.

This clonotype was detected a few times. One end of the junction does not line up with germline, which may come from a read error. The chain is built from TRBV5-8 and TRBJ2-1; 8 positions agree with TRBD1. The CDR3 has 16 residues. Germline-derived CDR1 and CDR2 are SGHTS and YDEGEE. CDR3 region: CASSWMDRVPHNGQFF. The CDR3 bases are TGTGCCAGCAGCTGGATGGACAGGGTTCCCCACAATGGGCAGTTCTTC.

Concerning this clonotype: The junction departs from the called germline gene at one end, perhaps through a read error. Here the CDR3 DNA reads TGTACCAGCTCTGGACAGAACACAGATACGCAGTATTTT. This translates into CTSSGQNTDTQYF. The chain couples TRBV6-2 or TRBV6-3 to TRBJ2-3; D perhaps matches TRBD1 (6 bases). The germline gives CDR1 MNHEY, CDR2 SVGEGT. The CDR3 has 13 amino acids.